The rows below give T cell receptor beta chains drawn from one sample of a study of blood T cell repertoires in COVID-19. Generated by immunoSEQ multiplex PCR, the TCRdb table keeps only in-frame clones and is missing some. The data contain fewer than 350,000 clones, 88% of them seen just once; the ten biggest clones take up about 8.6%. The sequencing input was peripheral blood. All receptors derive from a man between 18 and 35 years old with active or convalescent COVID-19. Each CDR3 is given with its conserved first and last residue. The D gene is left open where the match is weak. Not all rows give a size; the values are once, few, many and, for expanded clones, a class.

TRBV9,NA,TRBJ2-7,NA,CASSVDPAGVSYEQYF,TGTGCCAGCAGCGTAGATCCGGCGGGTGTCTCCTACGAGCAGTACTTC
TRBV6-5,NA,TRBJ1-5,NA,CASSWTANQPQHF,TGTGCCAGCAGTTGGACAGCGAATCAGCCCCAGCATTTT
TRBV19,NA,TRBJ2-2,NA,CASTAASVAGELFF,TGTGCCAGTACCGCGGCTAGCGTCGCCGGGGAGCTGTTTTTT
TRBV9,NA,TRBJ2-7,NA,CASSVGGRNAYEQYF,TGTGCCAGCAGCGTAGGCGGCCGAAATGCCTACGAGCAGTACTTC
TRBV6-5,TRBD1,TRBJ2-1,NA,CASTNRGQGEQFF,TGTGCCAGCACCAACAGGGGGCAAGGTGAGCAGTTCTTC
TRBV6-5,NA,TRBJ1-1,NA,CASSRGDTEAFF,TGTGCCAGCAGTCGCGGAGACACTGAAGCTTTCTTT
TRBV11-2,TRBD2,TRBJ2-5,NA,CASSLVAGGPREQETQYF,TGTGCCAGCAGCTTAGTCGCGGGGGGGCCCCGAGAACAAGAGACCCAGTACTTC
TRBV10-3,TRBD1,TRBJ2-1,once,CAIRGTVYNEQFF,TGTGCCATCAGAGGGACAGTCTACAATGAGCAGTTCTTC
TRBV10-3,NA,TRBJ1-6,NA,CAISSTTGSSYNSPLHF,TGTGCCATCAGCTCCACGACGGGGAGCTCCTATAATTCACCCCTCCACTTT
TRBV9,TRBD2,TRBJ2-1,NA,CASSPRLAGGYNEQFF,TGTGCCAGCAGCCCCCGTTTAGCGGGGGGTTACAATGAGCAGTTCTTC
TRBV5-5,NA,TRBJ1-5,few,CASSLDRESQPQHF,TGTGCCAGCAGCTTGGACAGGGAGAGTCAGCCCCAGCATTTT
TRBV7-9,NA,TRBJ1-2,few,CASSHGQNYGYTF,TGTGCCAGCAGCCACGGACAGAACTATGGCTACACCTTC
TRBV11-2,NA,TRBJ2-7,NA,CASSLEQGSYEQYF,TGTGCCAGCAGCTTAGAACAGGGTTCCTACGAGCAGTACTTC
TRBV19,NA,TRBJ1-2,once,CATWAGYGYTF,TGTGCCACTTGGGCAGGGTATGGCTACACCTTC
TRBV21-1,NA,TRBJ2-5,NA,CASSNLGLVYFLEETQYF,TGTGCCAGCAGCAATCTGGGGCTTGTATACTTTCTCGAGGAGACCCAGTACTTC
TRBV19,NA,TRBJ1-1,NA,CASSIYQGSAEAFF,TGTGCCAGTAGTATATATCAGGGATCCGCTGAAGCTTTCTTT
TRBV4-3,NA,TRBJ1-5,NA,CASSQGHYSNQPQHF,TGCGCCAGCAGCCAAGGTCACTATAGCAATCAGCCCCAGCATTTT
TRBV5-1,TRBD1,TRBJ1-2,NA,CASRYGTGAGYTF,TGCGCCAGCAGATACGGGACAGGGGCTGGCTACACCTTC
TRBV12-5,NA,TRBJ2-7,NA,CASGLGLTISRDEQYF,TGTGCTAGTGGTTTGGGACTTACGATATCTCGGGACGAGCAGTACTTC
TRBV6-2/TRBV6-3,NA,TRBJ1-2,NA,CASSYPTATNYGYTF,TGTGCCAGCAGTTACCCGACAGCTACTAACTATGGCTACACCTTC
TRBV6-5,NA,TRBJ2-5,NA,CASTFEATETQYF,TGTGCCTCCACGTTTGAGGCCACGGAGACCCAGTACTTC
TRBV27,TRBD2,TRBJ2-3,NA,CASSQISLAGGSLDTQYF,TGTGCCAGCAGCCAAATTTCTTTAGCGGGGGGGTCATTAGATACGCAGTATTTT
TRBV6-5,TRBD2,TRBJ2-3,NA,CASSLDLRGDTQYF,TGTGCCAGCAGCCTGGACCTGCGGGGGGATACGCAGTATTTT
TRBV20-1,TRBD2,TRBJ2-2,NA,CSASGGDTGELFF,TGCAGTGCTAGTGGGGGGGACACCGGGGAGCTGTTTTTT
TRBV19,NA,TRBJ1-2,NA,CASRVGASYGYTF,TGTGCCAGTCGGGTGGGGGCCTCCTATGGCTACACCTTC
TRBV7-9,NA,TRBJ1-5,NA,CASSLDKETHQPQHF,TGTGCCAGCAGCCTTGACAAAGAGACCCATCAGCCCCAGCATTTT
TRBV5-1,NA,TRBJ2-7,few,CASSSQGSYEQYF,TGCGCCAGCAGCTCACAGGGTTCCTACGAGCAGTACTTC
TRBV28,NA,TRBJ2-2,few,CASGLGANTGELFF,TGTGCCAGCGGTCTAGGGGCTAACACCGGGGAGCTGTTTTTT
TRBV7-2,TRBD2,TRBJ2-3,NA,CASSQVAGFSTDTQYF,TGTGCCAGCAGCCAGGTAGCGGGGTTTAGCACAGATACGCAGTATTTT
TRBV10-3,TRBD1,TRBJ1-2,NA,CAIRDRDRGYGYTF,TGTGCCATCAGGGACCGGGACAGGGGTTATGGCTACACCTTC
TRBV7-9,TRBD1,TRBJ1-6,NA,CASINRGTGGSPLHF,TGTGCCAGCATCAACCGAGGGACAGGGGGTTCACCCCTCCACTTT